Given below is one T cell receptor beta chain in context. Antigen unknown. This sample is part of a study of T cell repertoires in cytomegalovirus infection. Study summary: CMV epitopes that were recently identified and HLA-C-restricted were used alongside well-studied HLA-B-restricted ones. Signatures in public TCR beta sequences pointed to both CMV infection and matching HLA type.

Regarding the study as a whole: Pooled public TCR beta family frequency picked out CMV carriers with the relevant HLA. CMV-specific TCR beta clonotypes restricted by HLA-C dominated the ex vivo response.

TCRdb re-called the reads with MiXCR, one entry per CDR3 protein. The sample carries about 830,000 distinct CDR3 sequences, over 25% recorded once. Trimming took off 7 bases at V and 1 base at J, with 14 bases between the two ends. Looked up from germline, CDR1 is SGHVS and CDR2 is FNYEAQ. The CDR3 sequence is 15 residues long. This clonotype originated in a human donor in good health (CMV status not recorded). Some clones in this sample may be carry-over from other donors' samples. The chain is built from TRBV7-6 and TRBJ2-1; D uncertain. The sequenced sample was cultured CD8+ T cells from PBMCs, obtained from culture after CMV antigen stimulation. The CDR3 DNA is TGTGCCAGCAACCCTCGGACGGGTTCCTACAATGAGCAGTTCTTC. Translated, it gives CASNPRTGSYNEQFF.